Each of the 19 T cell receptor beta chains below was sequenced from the same sample in a study of blood T cell repertoires in COVID-19. Sequencing used immunoSEQ multiplex PCR; TCRdb keeps in-frame clones, though not all of them. The sample lists some 300,000 clones; around 90% were seen once. Sequencing was carried out using peripheral blood. The receptor source for this set is a woman in her forties or fifties with COVID-19, enrolled during active disease.

J is TRBJ1-2 and V is TRBV19; 9 bases agree with TRBD1. The V segment lost 5 bases and the J segment 3 bases; nucleotides outside the gene matches: 13. The CDR3 has 17 amino acids. Germline V lookup: CDR1 LNHDA, CDR2 SQIVND (reference sequence). The CDR3 bases are TGTGCCAGTAGTGCTCGGACAGGGGCCCTTAAATACTATGGCTACACCTTC. Protein product: CASSARTGALKYYGYTF.

The chain carries TRBV11-3 and TRBJ1-1; TRBD1 matches 10 bases. The germline V gene encodes CDR1 SGHNT and CDR2 YENEEA. The CDR3 covers 17 residues. The junction had 14 bases not matched to a gene; V was cut back by 5 bases and J by 5 bases. Here the CDR3 DNA reads TGTGCCAGCAGCCCGTCGACAGGGGGCGGCCAGATAACTGAAGCTTTCTTT. This encodes CASSPSTGGGQITEAFF.

V is TRBV11-3 and J is TRBJ2-7, with D possibly TRBD1 on 5 matching bases. This CDR3 region has 14 residues. V was pared by 6 bases and J by 2 bases, with 14 bases between. Germline loops: CDR1 SGHNT, CDR2 YENEEA. CDR3: CASRWSQGPYEQYF. CDR3 bases: TGTGCCAGCAGGTGGTCCCAGGGCCCCTACGAGCAGTACTTC.

V gene TRBV11-2 combines with J gene TRBJ2-5, with 13 bases aligning to TRBD2. The V gene's germline CDR1 is SGHAT and CDR2 FQNNGV. V shed 4 bases and J 5 bases; nucleotides not matched to a gene: 7. The CDR3 is 16 residues long. The CDR3 is CASSSGLAGAGETQYF. The CDR3, as DNA: TGTGCCAGCAGCTCAGGACTAGCGGGAGCGGGTGAGACCCAGTACTTC.

The CDR3 loop reads CASNRLAGEETQYF. CDR3 DNA sequence: TGCGCCAGCAACAGACTAGCGGGAGAAGAGACCCAGTACTTC. The chain employs TRBV10-2 and TRBJ2-5, with TRBD2 matching 12 bases. The CDR3 covers 14 residues. Germline trimming cut 7 bases from V and 3 bases from J; bases unmatched to any gene: 3. Germline loops: CDR1 WSHSY, CDR2 SAAADI.

This clone was detected only once. V usage is TRBV15 and J usage is TRBJ2-1, with 13 bases lining up with TRBD2. There are 16 residues in the CDR3. With 0 bases clipped from V and 7 bases from J, the junction kept 3 bases outside the gene matches. Germline loops: CDR1 LNHNV, CDR2 YYDKDF (reference sequence). Here the CDR3 reads CATSRELAGGPNEQFF. In nucleotides, the CDR3 is TGTGCCACCAGCAGAGAACTAGCGGGAGGGCCGAATGAGCAGTTCTTC.

The chain uses TRBV19 and TRBJ2-1, with a weak D call TRBD1 (6 bases). With 5 bases removed from V and 9 bases from J, the gap between germline ends came to 14 bases. CDR1 is LNHDA and CDR2 is SQIVND in the germline V gene (reference sequence). The CDR3 contains 13 residues. The CDR3 here is CASSLQGFGEQFF. The CDR3 DNA sequence: TGTGCCAGTAGTCTCCAGGGGTTCGGTGAGCAGTTCTTC.

The V call is TRBV6-5, the J call TRBJ2-2; TRBD2 matches at 8 bases. The CDR3 extends over 16 amino acids. J lost 6 bases, V lost 4 bases, and 10 bases had no gene match. Germline lookup yields CDR1 MNHEY and CDR2 SVGAGI. The CDR3 nucleotides read TGTGCCAGCAGTTGGAGTCCTAGCGGGTATCCCGGGGAGCTGTTTTTT. It codes for CASSWSPSGYPGELFF.

The CDR3 protein is CASGLRGNGAEQYF. CDR3 DNA: TGTGCTAGTGGCCTCAGGGGAAATGGCGCCGAGCAGTACTTC. V is TRBV12-5 and J is TRBJ2-7; D possibly corresponds to TRBD1 (6 bases). The CDR3 contains 14 residues. In germline, CDR1 is LGHNT, CDR2 FRNRAP. V was clipped by 6 bases and J by 6 bases, with 18 bases between them.

The chain combines TRBV10-2 with TRBJ2-3; D may be TRBD2 (5 bases). Trimming removed 3 bases at V and 6 bases at J, with 19 bases between. Germline loops: CDR1 WSHSY, CDR2 SAAADI. The CDR3 has 16 residues. The CDR3 reads CASSELSRGRGDTQYF. Here the CDR3 DNA reads TGCGCCAGCAGTGAATTAAGTCGAGGGAGAGGCGATACGCAGTATTTT.

This clone was counted once. The chain carries TRBV11-2 and TRBJ1-1; D ambiguous. Germline V gene data show CDR1 as SGHAT and CDR2 as FQNNGV. The CDR3 consists of 13 residues. The V gene lost 0 bases and the J gene lost 7 bases, with 9 bases spanning the gap. DNA of the CDR3: TGTGCCAGCAGCTTAGATGAGGCCGGTGAAGCTTTCTTT. Amino acid sequence: CASSLDEAGEAFF.

This clone was recorded only once. This chain connects TRBV18 to TRBJ2-5; tentative D call: TRBD2 (5 bases). The germline V and J ends were trimmed by 2 bases and 0 bases, with 13 bases remaining between them. The CDR3 covers 16 residues. CDR1 is KGHSH and CDR2 is LQKENI in the germline V gene. The CDR3 DNA follows: TGTGCCAGCTCACCAAGGGAGATAGGGTACCAAGAGACCCAGTACTTC. Protein: CASSPREIGYQETQYF.

This clone was observed once. This sequence joins TRBV6-5 and TRBJ2-1, with 11 bases lining up with TRBD2. With V trimmed by 0 bases and J by 10 bases, 5 bases remained unmatched. Germline V lookup: CDR1 MNHEY, CDR2 SVGAGI. The CDR3 contains 15 residues. This chain's CDR3 is CASSYSGSGRAEQFF. Here the CDR3 DNA reads TGTGCCAGCAGTTACTCGGGTAGCGGGAGGGCCGAGCAGTTCTTC.

V usage is TRBV7-9 and J usage is TRBJ2-3, with D perhaps TRBD2 (6 bases). The CDR3 consists of 14 residues. From germline, CDR1 is SEHNR and CDR2 FQNEAQ (reference sequence). Trimming stripped 5 bases from V and 0 bases from J, with 9 bases between. In DNA, the CDR3 is TGTGCCAGCAGCCGGGACTTAAGCACAGATACGCAGTATTTT. Protein product: CASSRDLSTDTQYF.

The chain uses TRBV2 and TRBJ2-7, with 11 bases lining up with TRBD1. This CDR3 comprises 15 residues. The ends lost 5 bases at V and 2 bases at J; junction bases unmatched: 5. CDR1 and CDR2 from the germline V gene are SNHLY and FYNNEI. CDR3 in DNA: TGTGCCAGCAGTCACGGGACAGGGGGTACCTACGAGCAGTACTTC. Protein sequence: CASSHGTGGTYEQYF.

The chain combines TRBV15 with TRBJ2-7, with D perhaps TRBD1 (5 bases). The germline V gene has CDR1 LNHNV and CDR2 YYDKDF (reference sequence). V was cut by 0 bases and J by 5 bases, with 14 bases left in between. CDR3 length: 15 amino acids. The CDR3 DNA reads as TGTGCCACCAGCAGAGATCGCAGGCAGGGCCACGAGCAGTACTTC. Its protein product is CATSRDRRQGHEQYF. The whole variable domain, remainder taken from reference TRBV15 and TRBJ2-7, is DAMVIQNPRYQVTQFGKPVTLSCSQTLNHNVMYWYQQKSSQAPKLLFHYYDKDFNNEADTPDNFQSRRPNTSFCFLDIRSPGLGDTAMYLCATSRDRRQGHEQYFGPGTRLTVT.

The chain uses TRBV6-2 or TRBV6-3 and TRBJ1-1, with 8 nucleotides matching TRBD1. Germline V gene lookup returns CDR1 MNHEY and CDR2 SVGEGT. The V gene end was trimmed by 6 bases and the J gene end by 0 bases; junction bases not matched to a gene: 3. This CDR3 comprises 14 residues. CDR3 region: CASSVTGVNTEAFF. The CDR3 nucleotides are TGTGCCAGCAGCGTGACAGGGGTGAACACTGAAGCTTTCTTT.

The chain is built from TRBV5-8 and TRBJ2-3, with 9 bases that match TRBD2. The length of the CDR3 is 16 residues. V shed 4 bases, J shed 4 bases, and the junction held 10 bases outside the gene matches. CDR1 is SGHTS, CDR2 YDEGEE, per germline. For the CDR3, the DNA is TGTGCCAGCAGCCTCCCGGGACTAGCATGGGCAGATACGCAGTATTTT. Amino acids: CASSLPGLAWADTQYF.

This sequence joins TRBV7-9 and TRBJ2-1; a possible D gene is TRBD2 (5 bases). CDR1 is SEHNR and CDR2 is FQNEAQ in the germline V gene (reference sequence). This CDR3 spans 14 amino acids. The V gene lost 1 base and the J gene lost 5 bases, with 9 bases spanning the gap. CDR3 sequence reads: CASSLDGIDNEQFF. The DNA for the CDR3 is TGTGCCAGCAGCTTAGACGGGATAGACAATGAGCAGTTCTTC.